The entry below gives a single T cell receptor (beta chain) sequence along with its context. Trimming took off 5 bases at V and 0 bases at J, with 10 bases between the two ends. The V gene's germline CDR1 is PRHDT and CDR2 FYEKMQ (reference sequence). The CDR3 is 14 residues long. The data belong to a study of OX40 agonist ivuxolimab in advanced cancers. Background on the study: Eligibility admitted prior anti-PD-1, anti-PD-L1 or anti-CTLA-4 therapy; 40% had some.

Method: immunoSEQ multiplex PCR; TCRdb's copy keeps in-frame clones and lacks some. The sample yields about 100,000 clones, approximately 91% seen once. This TCR was recovered from an adult with an advanced solid tumor such as melanoma, head and neck, liver or kidney cancer. V gene TRBV13 combines with J gene TRBJ1-2; D unclear. The specimen comprised CD4+ or CD8+ T cells sorted from blood, sampled in a trial of the OX40 agonist ivuxolimab. In DNA, the CDR3 is TGTGCCAGCAGCAGGGCAGGATCTAACTATGGCTACACCTTC. This translates into CASSRAGSNYGYTF.